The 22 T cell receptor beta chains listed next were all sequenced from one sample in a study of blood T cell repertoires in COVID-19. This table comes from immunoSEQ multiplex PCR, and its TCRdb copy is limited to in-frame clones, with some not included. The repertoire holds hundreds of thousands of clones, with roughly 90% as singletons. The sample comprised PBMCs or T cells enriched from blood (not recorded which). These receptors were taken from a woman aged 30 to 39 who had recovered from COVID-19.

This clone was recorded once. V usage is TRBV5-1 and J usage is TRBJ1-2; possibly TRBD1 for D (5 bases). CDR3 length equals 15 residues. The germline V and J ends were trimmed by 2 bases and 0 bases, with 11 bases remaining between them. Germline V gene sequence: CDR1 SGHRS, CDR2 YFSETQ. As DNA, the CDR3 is TGCGCCAGCAGCTTAACAGGCAAAGCTAACTATGGCTACACCTTC. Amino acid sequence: CASSLTGKANYGYTF.

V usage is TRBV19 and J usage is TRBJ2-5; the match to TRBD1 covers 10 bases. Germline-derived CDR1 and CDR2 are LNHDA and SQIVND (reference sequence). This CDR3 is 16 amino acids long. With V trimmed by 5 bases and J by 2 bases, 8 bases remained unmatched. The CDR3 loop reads CASSPWTGGKQETQYF. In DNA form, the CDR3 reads TGTGCCAGTAGTCCGTGGACAGGGGGGAAACAAGAGACCCAGTACTTC.

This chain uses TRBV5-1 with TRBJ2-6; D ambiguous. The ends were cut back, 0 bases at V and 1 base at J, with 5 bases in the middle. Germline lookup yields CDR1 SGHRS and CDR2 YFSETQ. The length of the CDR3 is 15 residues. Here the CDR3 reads CASSLGLSGANVLTF. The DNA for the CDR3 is TGCGCCAGCAGCTTGGGCCTATCTGGGGCCAACGTCCTGACTTTC. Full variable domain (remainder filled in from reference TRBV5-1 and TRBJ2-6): KAGVTQTPRYLIKTRGQQVTLSCSPISGHRSVSWYQQTPGQGLQFLFEYFSETQRNKGNFPGRFSGRQFSNSRSEMNVSTLELGDSALYLCASSLGLSGANVLTFGAGSRLTVL.

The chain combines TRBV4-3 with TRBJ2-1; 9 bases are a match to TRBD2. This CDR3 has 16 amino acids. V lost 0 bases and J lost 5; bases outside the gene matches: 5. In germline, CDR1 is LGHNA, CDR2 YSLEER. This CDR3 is CASSQDIERGDNEQFF. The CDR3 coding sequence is TGCGCCAGCAGCCAAGATATTGAGCGGGGGGACAATGAGCAGTTCTTC.

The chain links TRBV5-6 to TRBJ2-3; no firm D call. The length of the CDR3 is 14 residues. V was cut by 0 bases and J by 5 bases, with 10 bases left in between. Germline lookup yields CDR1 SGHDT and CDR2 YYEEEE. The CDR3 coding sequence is TGTGCCAGCAGCTTGGGAGTAAATGGAGATACGCAGTATTTT. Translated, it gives CASSLGVNGDTQYF.

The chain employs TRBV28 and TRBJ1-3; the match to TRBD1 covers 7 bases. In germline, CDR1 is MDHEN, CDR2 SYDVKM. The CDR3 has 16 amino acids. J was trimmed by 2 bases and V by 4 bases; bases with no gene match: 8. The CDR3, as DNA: TGTGCCAGCAGTTCCATTGGACAGGAGCCTGGAAACACCATATATTTT. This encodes CASSSIGQEPGNTIYF.

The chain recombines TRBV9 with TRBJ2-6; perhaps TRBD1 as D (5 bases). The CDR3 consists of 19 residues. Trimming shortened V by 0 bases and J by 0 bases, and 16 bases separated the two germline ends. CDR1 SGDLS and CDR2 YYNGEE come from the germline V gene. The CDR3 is CASSVATDSKNSGANVLTF. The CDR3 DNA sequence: TGTGCCAGCAGCGTAGCGACAGACTCCAAAAACTCTGGGGCCAACGTCCTGACTTTC.

This CDR3 is CASRPQGAGYGYTF. The CDR3 nucleotides are TGTGCCAGCAGACCTCAGGGGGCTGGGTATGGCTACACCTTC. The gene calls are TRBV27 and TRBJ1-2; 8 positions agree with TRBD1. The ends lost 6 bases at V and 5 bases at J; junction bases unmatched: 8. The germline V gene encodes CDR1 MNHEY and CDR2 SMNVEV (reference sequence). The CDR3 spans 14 residues.

CDR3 nucleotides: TGTGCCAGTAGTATATCGCGGGGGGCGCAGAACTATGGCTACACCTTC. This gives the protein CASSISRGAQNYGYTF. The rearrangement uses TRBV19 and TRBJ1-2; perhaps TRBD1 as D (6 bases). There are 16 residues in the CDR3. In germline, CDR1 is LNHDA, CDR2 SQIVND (reference sequence). Trimming removed 2 bases from V and 2 bases from J, with 15 bases in between.

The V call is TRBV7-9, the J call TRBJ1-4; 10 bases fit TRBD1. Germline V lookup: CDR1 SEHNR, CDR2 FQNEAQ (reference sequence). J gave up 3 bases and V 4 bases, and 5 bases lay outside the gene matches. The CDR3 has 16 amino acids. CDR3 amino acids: CASSSWTGGANEKLFF. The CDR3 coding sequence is TGTGCCAGCAGCTCCTGGACAGGGGGTGCTAATGAAAAACTGTTTTTT. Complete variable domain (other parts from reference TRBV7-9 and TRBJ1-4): DTGVSQNPRHKITKRGQNVTFRCDPISEHNRLYWYRQTLGQGPEFLTYFQNEAQLEKSRLLSDRFSAERPKGSFSTLEIQRTEQGDSAMYLCASSSWTGGANEKLFFGSGTQLSVL.

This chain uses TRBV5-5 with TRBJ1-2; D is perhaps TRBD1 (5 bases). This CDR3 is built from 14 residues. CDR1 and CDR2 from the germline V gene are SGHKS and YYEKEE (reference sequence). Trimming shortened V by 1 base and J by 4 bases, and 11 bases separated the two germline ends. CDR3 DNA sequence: TGTGCCAGCAGCTTGACAGACAGAATCTATGGCTACACCTTC. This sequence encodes CASSLTDRIYGYTF.

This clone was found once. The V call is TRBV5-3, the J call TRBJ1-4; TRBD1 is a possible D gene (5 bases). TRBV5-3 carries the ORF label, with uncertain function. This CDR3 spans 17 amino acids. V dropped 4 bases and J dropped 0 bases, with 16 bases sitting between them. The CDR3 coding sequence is TGTGCCAGAAGCGTCCCACCCGGGGGACCAACTAATGAAAAACTGTTTTTT. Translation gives CARSVPPGGPTNEKLFF.

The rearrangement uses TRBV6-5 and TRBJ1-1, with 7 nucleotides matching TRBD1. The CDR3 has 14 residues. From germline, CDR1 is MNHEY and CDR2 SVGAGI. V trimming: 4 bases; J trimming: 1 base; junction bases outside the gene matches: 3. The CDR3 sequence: CASSLRQGNTEAFF. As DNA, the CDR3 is TGTGCCAGCAGTTTAAGACAGGGGAACACTGAAGCTTTCTTT.

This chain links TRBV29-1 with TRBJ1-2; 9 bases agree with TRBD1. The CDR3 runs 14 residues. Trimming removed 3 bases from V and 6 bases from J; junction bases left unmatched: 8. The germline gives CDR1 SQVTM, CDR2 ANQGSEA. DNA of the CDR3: TGCAGCGTTGACCCACAGGGGGCGGGGAATGGCTACACCTTC. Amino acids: CSVDPQGAGNGYTF.

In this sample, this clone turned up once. CDR3 DNA sequence: TGCAGCGTTGAAGATCAGGTCTACAACTATGGCTACACCTTC. It encodes CSVEDQVYNYGYTF. V usage is TRBV29-1 and J usage is TRBJ1-2, with no clear D. Germline V gene sequence: CDR1 SQVTM, CDR2 ANQGSEA. The CDR3 has 14 amino acids. V shed 0 bases and J shed 2 bases, with 10 bases lying between them.

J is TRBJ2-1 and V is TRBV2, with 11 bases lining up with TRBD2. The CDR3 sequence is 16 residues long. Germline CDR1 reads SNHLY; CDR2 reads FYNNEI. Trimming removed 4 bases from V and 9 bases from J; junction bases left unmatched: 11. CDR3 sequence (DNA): TGTGCCAGCAGTGGGACTAGCGGGTCGATTTTAGGTGAGCAGTTCTTC. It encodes CASSGTSGSILGEQFF.

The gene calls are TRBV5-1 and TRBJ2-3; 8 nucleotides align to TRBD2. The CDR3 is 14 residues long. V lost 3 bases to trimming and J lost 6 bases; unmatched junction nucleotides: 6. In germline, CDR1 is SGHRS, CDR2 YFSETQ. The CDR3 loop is CASSYGTREDTQYF. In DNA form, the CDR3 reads TGCGCCAGCAGCTACGGGACTAGGGAGGATACGCAGTATTTT.

CDR3 sequence: CASSRADRAHGYTF. CDR3 sequence (DNA): TGTGCCAGCAGCCGAGCGGACAGGGCGCATGGCTACACCTTC. This sequence joins TRBV6-5 and TRBJ1-2; 8 bases fit TRBD1. This CDR3 region has 14 residues. Germline values: CDR1 MNHEY, CDR2 SVGAGI. The V gene end was trimmed by 6 bases and the J gene end by 6 bases; junction bases not matched to a gene: 9.

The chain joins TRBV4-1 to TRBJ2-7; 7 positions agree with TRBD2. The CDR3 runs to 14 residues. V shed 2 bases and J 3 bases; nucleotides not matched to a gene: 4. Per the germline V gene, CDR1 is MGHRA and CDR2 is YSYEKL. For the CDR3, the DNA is TGCGCCAGCAGCCAACGACTAGCCCACTACGAGCAGTACTTC. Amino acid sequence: CASSQRLAHYEQYF.

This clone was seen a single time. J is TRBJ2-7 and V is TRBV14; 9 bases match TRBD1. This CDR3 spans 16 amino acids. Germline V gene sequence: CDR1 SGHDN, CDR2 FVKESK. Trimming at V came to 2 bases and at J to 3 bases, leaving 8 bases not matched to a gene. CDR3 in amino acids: CASSQFRGQGFYEQYF. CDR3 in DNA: TGTGCCAGCAGCCAATTCAGGGGACAGGGCTTCTACGAGCAGTACTTC. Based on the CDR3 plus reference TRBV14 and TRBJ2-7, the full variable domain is EAGVTQFPSHSVIEKGQTVTLRCDPISGHDNLYWYRRVMGKEIKFLLHFVKESKQDESGMPNNRFLAERTGGTYSTLKVQPAELEDSGVYFCASSQFRGQGFYEQYFGPGTRLTVT.

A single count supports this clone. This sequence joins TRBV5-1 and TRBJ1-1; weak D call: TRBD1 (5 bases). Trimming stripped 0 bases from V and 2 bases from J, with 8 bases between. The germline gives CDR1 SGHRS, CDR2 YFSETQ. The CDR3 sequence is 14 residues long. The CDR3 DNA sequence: TGCGCCAGCAGCTTGGAGCAGGGTAACACTGAAGCTTTCTTT. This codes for CASSLEQGNTEAFF.

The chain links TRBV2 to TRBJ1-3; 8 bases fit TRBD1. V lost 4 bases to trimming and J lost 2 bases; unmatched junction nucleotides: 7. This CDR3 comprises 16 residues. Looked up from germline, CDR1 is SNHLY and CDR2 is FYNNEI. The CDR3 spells CASSADREGTGNTIYF. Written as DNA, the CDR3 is TGTGCCAGCAGTGCGGACAGGGAGGGAACTGGAAACACCATATATTTT.